This TCR beta chain is from a study of blood T cell repertoires in COVID-19. Assay used: immunoSEQ multiplex PCR; TCRdb lists only in-frame clones, some missing. Of tens of thousands of clones in the sample, about nine tenths were seen once. Germline V CDR1 and CDR2: GTSNPN, SVGIG (reference sequence). The CDR3 contains 16 residues. V was cut by 5 bases and J by 1 base, with 21 bases left in between. The chain employs TRBV30 and TRBJ2-7, with D uncertain. This clonotype originated in a human donor in a cohort sampled during active COVID-19. Source material: peripheral blood. In DNA, the CDR3 is TGTGCCTGGGCCGCGGCCTTGAGTACGGCGTCCTACGAGCAGTACTTC. This translates into CAWAAALSTASYEQYF.